The 31 T cell receptor beta chains in this list originate from one sample, sequenced in a study of blood T cell repertoires in COVID-19. The method was immunoSEQ multiplex PCR; TCRdb's version includes in-frame clones alone and lacks a portion of them. The repertoire includes approximately 120,000 clones, 90% to 95% of them detected once, and around 2.1% sits in the top ten. The sequenced sample consisted of peripheral blood. Receptors originate from a man aged 45-65 years with COVID-19, enrolled during active disease.

The chain carries TRBV5-1 and TRBJ2-2; tentatively, D is TRBD1 (6 bases). Trimming removed 4 bases at V and 0 bases at J, with 10 bases between. Germline V lookup: CDR1 SGHRS, CDR2 YFSETQ. The CDR3 length is 15 residues. CDR3 in amino acids: CASSHRDPNTGELFF. CDR3 DNA sequence: TGCGCCAGCAGCCACAGGGATCCGAACACCGGGGAGCTGTTTTTT. The complete variable domain, with remaining parts taken from reference TRBV5-1 and TRBJ2-2, reads KAGVTQTPRYLIKTRGQQVTLSCSPISGHRSVSWYQQTPGQGLQFLFEYFSETQRNKGNFPGRFSGRQFSNSRSEMNVSTLELGDSALYLCASSHRDPNTGELFFGEGSRLTVL.

This chain uses TRBV6-2 or TRBV6-3 with TRBJ2-7; TRBD1 agrees at 7 bases. The CDR3 is 14 amino acids. CDR1 is MNHEY, CDR2 SVGEGT, per germline. The V and J ends lost 3 bases and 6 bases, in that order; junction bases with no gene match: 8. The CDR3 loop is CASSYQQGNGEQYF. For the CDR3, the DNA is TGTGCCAGCAGTTATCAACAGGGGAACGGCGAGCAGTACTTC.

This rearrangement joins TRBV5-1 to TRBJ1-5; 10 bases map to TRBD1. Germline V CDR1 and CDR2: SGHRS, YFSETQ. The CDR3 contains 15 residues. The junction had 2 bases not matched to a gene; V was cut back by 0 bases and J by 5 bases. CDR3 loop: CASSLGGQGYQPQHF. The CDR3 coding sequence is TGCGCCAGCAGCTTGGGGGGACAGGGGTATCAGCCCCAGCATTTT.

This chain connects TRBV7-9 to TRBJ1-5, with 8 nucleotides matching TRBD1. CDR1 and CDR2 from the germline V gene are SEHNR and FQNEAQ (reference sequence). V trimming: 5 bases; J trimming: 8 bases; junction bases outside the gene matches: 11. The CDR3 contains 15 residues. This CDR3 is CASSPGGQVGEPQHF. For the CDR3, the DNA is TGTGCCAGCAGCCCCGGGGGACAGGTCGGAGAGCCCCAGCATTTT.

The CDR3 DNA sequence: TGTGCCAGCAGCTTGGGCGGGGCGGCGGGTGCCAACTATGGCTACACCTTC. It yields the protein CASSLGGAAGANYGYTF. The chain has TRBV5-4 and TRBJ1-2; D might be TRBD1 (5 bases). From germline, CDR1 is SGHNT and CDR2 YYREEE (reference sequence). The CDR3 length is 17 residues. Trimming shortened V by 0 bases and J by 2 bases, and 17 bases separated the two germline ends.

The J gene is TRBJ2-3, the V gene TRBV7-9, with D perhaps TRBD2 (6 bases). The length of the CDR3 is 15 residues. Germline V gene data show CDR1 as SEHNR and CDR2 as FQNEAQ (reference sequence). V gave up 6 bases and J gave up 0 bases, with 13 bases separating them. CDR3 loop: CASSPVAVSTDTQYF. The DNA for the CDR3 is TGTGCCAGCAGTCCCGTAGCGGTTAGCACAGATACGCAGTATTTT.

This chain links TRBV6-5 with TRBJ2-2; D is unresolved. This CDR3 contains 14 residues. The V end lost 7 bases, the J end lost 1 base, and 10 bases lay between the germline ends. Per germline, CDR1 MNHEY and CDR2 SVGAGI. The chain's CDR3 is CASTPSGNTGELFF. The CDR3 DNA sequence: TGTGCCAGCACCCCGAGTGGGAACACCGGGGAGCTGTTTTTT.

The rearrangement uses TRBV30 and TRBJ2-2; 10 bases align to TRBD2. The CDR3 covers 14 residues. Losses at the gene ends were 0 bases for V and 5 bases for J; bases not matched to a gene: 0. The germline V gene has CDR1 GTSNPN and CDR2 SVGIG (reference sequence). This chain's CDR3 is CAWSVLAGTGELFF. In DNA, the CDR3 is TGTGCCTGGAGTGTACTAGCGGGAACCGGGGAGCTGTTTTTT. Combining the CDR3 with reference TRBV30 and TRBJ2-2 gives the whole variable domain SQTIHQWPATLVQPVGSPLSLECTVEGTSNPNLYWYRQAAGRGLQLLFYSVGIGQISSEVPQNLSASRPQDRQFILSSKKLLLSDSGFYLCAWSVLAGTGELFFGEGSRLTVL.

This chain links TRBV29-1 with TRBJ1-1, with 7 positions matching TRBD1. The germline CDR1 and CDR2 sequences are SQVTM and ANQGSEA. This CDR3 spans 13 amino acids. Trimming took 5 bases from V and 1 from J; bases not matched to a gene: 4. The CDR3 nucleotides read TGCAGCGTTTGGACAGGAGGGAACACTGAAGCTTTCTTT. This codes for CSVWTGGNTEAFF.

This chain joins TRBV6-6 and TRBJ1-3, with D perhaps matching TRBD1 (5 bases). Germline V gene sequence: CDR1 MNHNY, CDR2 SVGAGI (reference sequence). Trimming stripped 0 bases from V and 1 base from J, with 7 bases between. The CDR3 is made up of 15 amino acids. CDR3 residues: CASSYSEGSGNTIYF. The CDR3 DNA is TGTGCCAGCAGTTACTCGGAGGGGTCTGGAAACACCATATATTTT.

The sample holds one count of this clone. Here the CDR3 reads CASSQTGGNNEQFF. The DNA for the CDR3 is TGTGCCAGCAGTCAGACAGGGGGCAACAATGAGCAGTTCTTC. This chain connects TRBV3-1 (or the pseudogene TRBV3-2) to TRBJ2-1; 10 bases map to TRBD1. There are 14 residues in the CDR3. Germline V gives CDR1 LGHDT, CDR2 YNNKEL (reference sequence). The J segment lost 5 bases and the V segment lost 6 bases, leaving 4 bases of the junction unmatched.

The rearrangement links TRBV28 to TRBJ1-4; D might be TRBD1 (5 bases). V shed 3 bases and J shed 1 base, with 9 bases lying between them. Germline loops: CDR1 MDHEN, CDR2 SYDVKM. The CDR3 consists of 15 residues. CDR3 nucleotides: TGTGCCAGCAGTTTGGGGGGGGAAACTAATGAAAAACTGTTTTTT. Translated: CASSLGGETNEKLFF. Full variable domain (remainder filled in from reference TRBV28 and TRBJ1-4): DVKVTQSSRYLVKRTGEKVFLECVQDMDHENMFWYRQDPGLGLRLIYFSYDVKMKEKGDIPEGYSVSREKKERFSLILESASTNQTSMYLCASSLGGETNEKLFFGSGTQLSVL.

V is TRBV6-5 and J is TRBJ1-1; D remains unclear. Germline V gene data show CDR1 as MNHEY and CDR2 as SVGAGI. The CDR3 contains 14 residues. Trimming cost V 7 bases and J 4 bases, with 16 bases left between them. CDR3 in amino acids: CASKRGSSGTEAFF. Here the CDR3 DNA reads TGTGCCAGCAAACGCGGCAGTTCGGGCACTGAAGCTTTCTTT.

This clone was seen only a few times. The chain couples TRBV3-1 (or the pseudogene TRBV3-2) to TRBJ1-5; D perhaps matches TRBD1 (6 bases). The germline CDR1 and CDR2 sequences are LGHDT and YNNKEL (reference sequence). The germline V and J ends were trimmed by 4 bases and 3 bases, with 13 bases remaining between them. The CDR3 contains 15 residues. DNA for the CDR3: TGTGCCAGCAGCCCCCTGGGGGGGCACAATCAGCCCCAGCATTTT. Its translation is CASSPLGGHNQPQHF.

The chain employs TRBV4-1 and TRBJ2-1, with TRBD2 matching over 9 bases. The CDR3 runs to 19 residues. The V gene's germline CDR1 is MGHRA and CDR2 YSYEKL. The trim removed 5 bases at V and 8 bases at J, leaving 22 bases unmatched. In DNA, the CDR3 is TGCGCCAGCAGCAGAGATCATCTCTCCAGCGGGAGGTCTGCACATGAGCAGTTCTTC. Protein: CASSRDHLSSGRSAHEQFF.

This clone came up once. The chain joins TRBV9 to TRBJ2-3, with 8 positions matching TRBD2. The junction had 8 bases not matched to a gene; V was cut back by 1 base and J by 1 base. Germline lookup yields CDR1 SGDLS and CDR2 YYNGEE. The CDR3 consists of 17 residues. The CDR3 here is CASSVYERERGTDTQYF. CDR3 coding DNA: TGTGCCAGCAGCGTATATGAGCGGGAGCGTGGCACAGATACGCAGTATTTT.

The chain has TRBV29-1 and TRBJ2-5, with D tentatively TRBD2 (5 bases). CDR1 is SQVTM, CDR2 ANQGSEA, per germline. CDR3 length: 12 residues. Trimming removed 5 bases from V and 5 bases from J, with 12 bases in between. CDR3 nucleotide sequence: TGCAGCGTTTTTAGAGAGGGTGAGACCCAGTACTTC. It yields the protein CSVFREGETQYF.

The CDR3 reads CATPRQGGNQPQHF. The CDR3 bases are TGTGCCACCCCCCGACAGGGAGGCAATCAGCCCCAGCATTTT. This chain connects TRBV15 to TRBJ1-5, with 7 nucleotides matching TRBD1. This CDR3 contains 14 residues. V lost 8 bases to trimming and J lost 2 bases; unmatched junction nucleotides: 6. Germline V lookup: CDR1 LNHNV, CDR2 YYDKDF (reference sequence). Drawing the rest from reference TRBV15 and TRBJ1-5, the complete variable domain is DAMVIQNPRYQVTQFGKPVTLSCSQTLNHNVMYWYQQKSSQAPKLLFHYYDKDFNNEADTPDNFQSRRPNTSFCFLDIRSPGLGDTAMYLCATPRQGGNQPQHFGDGTRLSIL.

The chain couples TRBV5-4 to TRBJ2-3; TRBD2 matches at 8 bases. This CDR3 comprises 16 residues. Per the germline V gene, CDR1 is SGHNT and CDR2 is YYREEE (reference sequence). The trim removed 4 bases at V and 1 base at J, leaving 8 bases unmatched. The CDR3 DNA sequence: TGTGCCAGCAGCGACCAGGCCGGGGGGGGCACAGATACGCAGTATTTT. Translated: CASSDQAGGGTDTQYF.

The chain joins TRBV23-1 to TRBJ2-3; 11 bases agree with TRBD2. Being an ORF, TRBV23-1 has a function that is uncertain. The V and J ends lost 8 bases and 4 bases, in that order; junction bases with no gene match: 5. The CDR3 runs 14 residues. The CDR3 sequence: CASATSGSADTQYF. CDR3 nucleotides: TGCGCCAGCGCAACTAGCGGGAGTGCAGATACGCAGTATTTT.

In regard to this clone: Distinct nucleotide sequences in the sample also encode this CDR3. The V and J genes are TRBV2 and TRBJ2-2; 7 bases align to TRBD1. The germline V gene encodes CDR1 SNHLY and CDR2 FYNNEI. V was clipped by 1 base and J by 5 bases; unmatched bases: 1. The CDR3 is 14 residues long. The chain's CDR3 is CASSEDRGTGELFF. CDR3 in DNA: TGTGCCAGCAGTGAAGACAGGGGTACCGGGGAGCTGTTTTTT.

The gene calls are TRBV7-2 and TRBJ2-3; 9 bases fit TRBD2. J lost 0 bases, V lost 1 base, and 2 bases had no gene match. This CDR3 has 16 residues. CDR1 SGHTA and CDR2 FQGNSA come from the germline V gene. The CDR3 protein is CASSLGLAASTDTQYF. In DNA, the CDR3 is TGTGCCAGCAGCTTAGGACTAGCGGCTAGCACAGATACGCAGTATTTT.

The V call is TRBV27, the J call TRBJ2-1; TRBD2 matches 9 bases. Per germline, CDR1 MNHEY and CDR2 SMNVEV (reference sequence). The junction had 12 bases not matched to a gene; V was cut back by 0 bases and J by 9 bases. CDR3 size: 17 residues. DNA for the CDR3: TGTGCCAGCAGTTTATCCCGACTAGCGGTGATTGGGGGTGAGCAGTTCTTC. Protein: CASSLSRLAVIGGEQFF.

The J gene is TRBJ1-2, the V gene TRBV3-1 (or the pseudogene TRBV3-2), with a possible D match to TRBD1 (5 bases). The ends were cut back, 4 bases at V and 5 bases at J, with 14 bases in the middle. The length of the CDR3 is 14 residues. Germline CDR1 reads LGHDT; CDR2 reads YNNKEL (reference sequence). The CDR3 protein is CASSPRSGGYGYTF. The DNA of the CDR3 is TGTGCCAGCAGCCCTCGGTCCGGGGGATATGGCTACACCTTC.

The chain uses TRBV28 and TRBJ2-7; 9 nucleotides match TRBD1. V trimming: 9 bases; J trimming: 3 bases; junction bases outside the gene matches: 6. Germline lookup yields CDR1 MDHEN and CDR2 SYDVKM. The CDR3 contains 13 residues. For the CDR3, the DNA is TGTGCCAGTAAACGACAGGGGGTCTACGAGCAGTACTTC. As protein: CASKRQGVYEQYF.

The chain has TRBV18 and TRBJ2-2; 7 bases are shared with TRBD1. The CDR3 runs 16 residues. Germline V CDR1 and CDR2: KGHSH, LQKENI. V lost 0 bases and J lost 5; bases outside the gene matches: 6. The CDR3 loop reads CASSPPGQGQTGELFF. CDR3 bases: TGTGCCAGCTCACCACCGGGTCAGGGACAGACCGGGGAGCTGTTTTTT.

This clone was detected once. V gene TRBV7-8 combines with J gene TRBJ2-2, with D possibly TRBD2 on 6 matching bases. V gave up 5 bases and J gave up 0 bases, with 16 bases separating them. Germline loops: CDR1 SGHVS, CDR2 FQNEAQ. This CDR3 spans 17 amino acids. For the CDR3, the DNA is TGTGCCAGCAGCCGCGGGCTAGCGCTCGCGAACACCGGGGAGCTGTTTTTT. Translating gives CASSRGLALANTGELFF.

J is TRBJ2-5 and V is TRBV19; D might be TRBD1 (5 bases). Trimming cost V 6 bases and J 4 bases, with 18 bases left between them. The CDR3 covers 15 residues. The germline V gene has CDR1 LNHDA and CDR2 SQIVND (reference sequence). DNA of the CDR3: TGTGCCAGTAGCCGGACACAATGGACGGGAGAGACCCAGTACTTC. Translated: CASSRTQWTGETQYF. Filled out from reference TRBV19 and TRBJ2-5, the complete variable domain reads DGGITQSPKYLFRKEGQNVTLSCEQNLNHDAMYWYRQDPGQGLRLIYYSQIVNDFQKGDIAEGYSVSREKKESFPLTVTSAQKNPTAFYLCASSRTQWTGETQYFGPGTRLLVL.

V is TRBV5-4 and J is TRBJ2-2, with 9 bases identical to TRBD1. CDR1 is SGHNT and CDR2 is YYREEE in the germline V gene (reference sequence). The CDR3 length is 15 residues. J was trimmed by 5 bases and V by 9 bases; bases with no gene match: 11. The CDR3 sequence: CATSRDRVPTGELFF. The CDR3 DNA reads as TGTGCCACCTCCCGGGACAGGGTTCCTACCGGGGAGCTGTTTTTT.

The chain combines TRBV2 with TRBJ2-2; 9 bases are a match to TRBD1. Germline-derived CDR1 and CDR2 are SNHLY and FYNNEI. The ends lost 8 bases at V and 7 bases at J; junction bases unmatched: 5. The CDR3 sequence is 13 residues long. CDR3 region: CASGQGFDGELFF. Written as DNA, the CDR3 is TGTGCCAGCGGACAGGGGTTTGACGGGGAGCTGTTTTTT.

This chain uses TRBV28 with TRBJ1-1; D ambiguous. The germline V gene has CDR1 MDHEN and CDR2 SYDVKM. This CDR3 is 17 amino acids long. Trimming left V 5 bases short and J 4 bases short, with 23 bases between. CDR3 residues: CASSTAGNELEFTEAFF. Here the CDR3 DNA reads TGTGCCAGCAGTACCGCCGGGAACGAACTGGAATTCACTGAAGCTTTCTTT.